The TCR beta chain described here comes from a study of metastatic and nonmetastatic thyroid tumors. Study at large: Repertoires from malignant and benign thyroid patients were compared across blood and tumor or nodule tissue.

Through MiXCR, TCRdb re-clonotyped the PCR reads. This table holds fewer than 50,000 clones, 28% found once. Until they underwent thyroid surgery, no patient had received any treatment. A word on this clone: Its target is unknown.

The CDR3 loop spans 12 amino acids. Trimming shortened V by 6 bases and J by 16 bases, and 18 bases separated the two germline ends. General study points: It was reportedly found that TCR beta diversity was significantly higher in malignant thyroid tumors than in benign nodules, a difference seen in both blood and tumor samples.

The genes are TRBV12-3 or TRBV12-4 and TRBJ2-2, with D perhaps given as TRBD1 or TRBD2 (5 bases each). The sequence was collected from a male donor with papillary thyroid cancer or a benign thyroid nodule (not recorded which). Some clones in this sample may be carry-over from other donors' samples. Material for sequencing was blood. CDR3 bases: TGTGCCAGCAGCCATGGAGCCGGGGACCGGTTTTTT. Its translation is CASSHGAGDRFF.